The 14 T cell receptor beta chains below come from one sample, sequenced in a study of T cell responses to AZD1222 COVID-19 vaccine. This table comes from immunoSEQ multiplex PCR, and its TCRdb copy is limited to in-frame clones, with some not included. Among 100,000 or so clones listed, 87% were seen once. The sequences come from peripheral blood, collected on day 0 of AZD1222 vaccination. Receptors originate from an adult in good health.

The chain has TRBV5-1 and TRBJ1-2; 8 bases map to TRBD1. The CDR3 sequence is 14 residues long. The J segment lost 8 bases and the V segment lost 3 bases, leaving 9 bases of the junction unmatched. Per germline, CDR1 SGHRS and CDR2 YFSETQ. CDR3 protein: CASSSMAGGSGYTF. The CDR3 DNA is TGCGCCAGCAGCTCCATGGCAGGGGGCTCGGGCTACACCTTC.

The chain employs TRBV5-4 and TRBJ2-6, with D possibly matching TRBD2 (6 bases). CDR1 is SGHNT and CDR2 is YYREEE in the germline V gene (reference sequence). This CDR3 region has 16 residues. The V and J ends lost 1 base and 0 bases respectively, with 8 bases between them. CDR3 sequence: CASSLPGDSGANVLTF. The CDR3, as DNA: TGTGCCAGCAGCTTGCCGGGGGACTCTGGGGCCAACGTCCTGACTTTC.

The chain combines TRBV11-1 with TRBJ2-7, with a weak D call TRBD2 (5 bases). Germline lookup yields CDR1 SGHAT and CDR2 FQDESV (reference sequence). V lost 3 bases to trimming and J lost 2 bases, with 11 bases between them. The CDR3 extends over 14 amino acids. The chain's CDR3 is CASSFSGEPYEQYF. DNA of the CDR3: TGTGCCAGCAGCTTTTCCGGGGAACCCTACGAGCAGTACTTC. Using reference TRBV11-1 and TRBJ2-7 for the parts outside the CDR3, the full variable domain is EAEVAQSPRYKITEKSQAVAFWCDPISGHATLYWYRQILGQGPELLVQFQDESVVDDSQLPKDRFSAERLKGVDSTLKIQPAELGDSAMYLCASSFSGEPYEQYFGPGTRLTVT.

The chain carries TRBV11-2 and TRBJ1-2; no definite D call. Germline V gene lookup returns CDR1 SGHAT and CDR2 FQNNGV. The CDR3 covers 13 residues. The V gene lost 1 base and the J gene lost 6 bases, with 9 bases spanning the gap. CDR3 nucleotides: TGTGCCAGCAGCTTAGTACGGAGCGATGGCTACACCTTC. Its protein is CASSLVRSDGYTF.

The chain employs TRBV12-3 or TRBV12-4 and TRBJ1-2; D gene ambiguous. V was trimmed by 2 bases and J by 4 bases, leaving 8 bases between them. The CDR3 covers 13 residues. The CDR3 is CASSLRQAYGYTF. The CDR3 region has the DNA TGTGCCAGCAGTTTAAGGCAAGCCTATGGCTACACCTTC.

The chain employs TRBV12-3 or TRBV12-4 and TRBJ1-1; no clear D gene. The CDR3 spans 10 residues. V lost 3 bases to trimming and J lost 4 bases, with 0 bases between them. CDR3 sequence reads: CASSFTEAFF. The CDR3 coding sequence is TGTGCCAGCAGTTTCACTGAAGCTTTCTTT.

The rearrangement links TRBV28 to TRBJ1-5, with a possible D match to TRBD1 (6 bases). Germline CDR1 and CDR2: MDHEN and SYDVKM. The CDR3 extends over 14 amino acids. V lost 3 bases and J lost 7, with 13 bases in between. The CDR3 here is CASSLPPQGQPQHF. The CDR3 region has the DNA TGTGCCAGCAGTTTGCCCCCACAGGGCCAGCCCCAGCATTTT. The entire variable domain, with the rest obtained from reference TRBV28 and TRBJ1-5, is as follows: DVKVTQSSRYLVKRTGEKVFLECVQDMDHENMFWYRQDPGLGLRLIYFSYDVKMKEKGDIPEGYSVSREKKERFSLILESASTNQTSMYLCASSLPPQGQPQHFGDGTRLSIL.

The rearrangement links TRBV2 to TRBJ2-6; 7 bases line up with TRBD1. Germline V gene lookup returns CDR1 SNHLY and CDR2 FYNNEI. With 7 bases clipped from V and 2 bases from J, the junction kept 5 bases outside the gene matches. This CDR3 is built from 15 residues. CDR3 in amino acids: CASKKQGTGANVLTF. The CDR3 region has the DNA TGTGCCAGCAAAAAACAGGGGACTGGGGCCAACGTCCTGACTTTC.

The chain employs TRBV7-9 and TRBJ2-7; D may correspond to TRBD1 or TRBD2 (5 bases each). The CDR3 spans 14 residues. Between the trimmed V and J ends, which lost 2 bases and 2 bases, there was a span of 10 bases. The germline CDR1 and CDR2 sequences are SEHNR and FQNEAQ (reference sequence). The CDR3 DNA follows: TGTGCCAGCAGCTTACCCCAGGGACCCTACGAGCAGTACTTC. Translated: CASSLPQGPYEQYF.

In DNA form, the CDR3 reads TGTGCCAGCAGTTACGACAGGGGGAATGAAAAACTGTTTTTT. Translating it yields CASSYDRGNEKLFF. This chain connects TRBV28 to TRBJ1-4, with 9 bases fitting TRBD1. Germline-derived CDR1 and CDR2 are MDHEN and SYDVKM. J was trimmed by 5 bases and V by 4 bases; bases with no gene match: 2. This CDR3 region has 14 residues.

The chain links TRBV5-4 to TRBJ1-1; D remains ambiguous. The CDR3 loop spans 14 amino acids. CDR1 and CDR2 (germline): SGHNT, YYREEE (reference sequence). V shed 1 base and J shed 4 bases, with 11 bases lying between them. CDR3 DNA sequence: TGTGCCAGCAGCTTGAGAGATAGAGGCACTGAAGCTTTCTTT. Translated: CASSLRDRGTEAFF.

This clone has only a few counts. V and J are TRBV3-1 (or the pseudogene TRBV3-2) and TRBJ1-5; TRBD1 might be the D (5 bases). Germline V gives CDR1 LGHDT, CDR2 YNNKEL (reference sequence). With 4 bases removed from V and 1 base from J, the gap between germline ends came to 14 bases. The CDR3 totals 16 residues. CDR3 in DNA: TGTGCCAGCAGCCGAGGGGTCCCGGGGAGCAATCAGCCCCAGCATTTT. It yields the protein CASSRGVPGSNQPQHF.

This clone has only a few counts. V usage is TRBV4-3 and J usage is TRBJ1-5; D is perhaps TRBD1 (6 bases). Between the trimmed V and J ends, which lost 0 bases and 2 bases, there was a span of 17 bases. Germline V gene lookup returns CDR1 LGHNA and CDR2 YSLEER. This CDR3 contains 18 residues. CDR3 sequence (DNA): TGCGCCAGCAGCCAAGATATAGGGGGATCGAGTGGCAATCAGCCCCAGCATTTT. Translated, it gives CASSQDIGGSSGNQPQHF.

For the CDR3, the DNA is TGTGCCAGCAGCCCCGCGGGGGCCCTTCACAATGAGCAGTTCTTC. Its translation: CASSPAGALHNEQFF. The chain carries TRBV11-2 and TRBJ2-1, with TRBD2 as a possible D gene (7 bases). V gave up 5 bases and J gave up 5 bases, with 16 bases separating them. The CDR3 totals 15 residues. Germline V CDR1 and CDR2: SGHAT, FQNNGV.